The sequence of this T cell receptor beta chain was determined in a study of OX40 agonist ivuxolimab in advanced cancers. Some background on the complete study: Ivuxolimab was a fully human IgG2 agonistic monoclonal antibody targeting the costimulatory receptor OX40 (CD134). Three dose-escalation patients achieved partial responses, one with hepatocellular carcinoma and two with cutaneous melanoma. Peripheral TCRbeta sequencing aimed to test whether ivuxolimab altered TCR sequence diversity and caused clonal T-cell expansion. The paper describes the monotherapy dose-escalation part (N of about 57 patients) of the phase I trial of ivuxolimab. Of the roughly 50 dose-escalation patients, hepatocellular carcinoma was present in 19, melanoma in approximately 15, renal cell carcinoma in 9 and head and neck cancer in 9. The dose-escalation cohort was 82.7% male with a mean age of around 62 years, ranging from about 20 to 85. Prior anti-PD-1, anti-PD-L1 or anti-CTLA-4 therapy was permitted, and checkpoint inhibitors had been received by about 36% of dose-escalation patients. Intravenous ivuxolimab was administered to patients every 2 weeks at six dose levels: 0.01, 0.1, 0.3, 1.5, 3 and 10 mg/kg. General study outcomes and caveats: On average, CD8+ T cells showed more expanded clones than CD4+ T cells after ivuxolimab. Which antigens the clonally expanded peripheral T cells were specific for was not determined. Low levels of normalized T-cell clonal expansion were also seen in some nonresponding patients. Clonal expansion of both CD4+ and CD8+ blood T cells was observed from baseline to week 6 at doses 0.1 to 3.0 mg/kg. In the 0.1-3.0 mg/kg groups, partial responders had among the lowest normalized peripheral clonal expansion, particularly in CD8+ T cells.

The trial excluded patients who had a history of autoimmune disease or were on systemic immunosuppression. Peripheral blood for TCR sequencing was collected from all dose cohorts at baseline, on cycle 4 day 1, and on cycle 7 day 1. Samples were obtained from an open-label, multicenter, first-in-human phase I dose-escalation trial of ivuxolimab. The trial enrolled adults with locally advanced or metastatic head and neck squamous cell, hepatocellular, melanoma or renal cell carcinoma. Before TCR sequencing, CD4+ and CD8+ T cells were separately sorted from peripheral blood. For sequencing of the TCRbeta CDR3 region, genomic DNA was extracted from the sorted cells. TCRbeta CDR3 regions were sequenced using the immunoSEQ Assay. In its TCRdb copy, this immuneACCESS table keeps in-frame sequences only and misses some clones. Where compared with another copy, unresolved V genes explain less than half of these, and the others have no known cause. The sample table lists some 40,000 clones, 65% to 90% of them with a count of one. The ten largest clonotypes hold 20% to 25% of the sample.

In this sample, this clone turned up once. Its cognate antigen has yet to be identified. One base away there is no much larger clone; base qualities are not given. CDR1 and CDR2 (LGHNT, FRNRAP) derive from the germline V gene. The CDR3, cysteine through phenylalanine, is 11 amino acids long. Kept here is only the CDR3 DNA, which spans 33 bases and is read in frame from base 1. The junction shows trimming of 7 bases on V and 5 bases on J, plus 6 bases between the germline ends. The TCR was taken from an adult with an advanced solid tumor such as melanoma, head and neck, liver or kidney cancer. The chain is assembled from TRBV12-5 and TRBJ2-1, with the D gene too uncertain to name. The material sequenced was CD4+ or CD8+ T cells sorted from blood, taken in a trial of the OX40 agonist ivuxolimab. The bases are TGTGCTAGTGCCCAAAACAATGAGCAGTTCTTC. Its protein product is CASAQNNEQFF.